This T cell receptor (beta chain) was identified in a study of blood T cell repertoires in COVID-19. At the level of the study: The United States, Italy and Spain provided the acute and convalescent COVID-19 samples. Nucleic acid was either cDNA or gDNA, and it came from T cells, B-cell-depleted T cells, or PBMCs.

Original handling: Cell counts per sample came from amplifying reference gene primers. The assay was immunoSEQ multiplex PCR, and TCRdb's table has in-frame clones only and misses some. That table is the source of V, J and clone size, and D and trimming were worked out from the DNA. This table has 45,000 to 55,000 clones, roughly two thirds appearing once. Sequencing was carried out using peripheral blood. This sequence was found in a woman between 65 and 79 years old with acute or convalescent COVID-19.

CDR3 in amino acids: CASSLGRTDTQYF. The CDR3 DNA reads TGTGCCAGCAGCTTAGGGCGCACAGATACGCAGTATTTT. This sequence joins TRBV7-8 and TRBJ2-3, with D hard to call. From germline, CDR1 is SGHVS and CDR2 FQNEAQ. V lost 1 base, J lost 1 base, and 3 bases lay in between. This CDR3 comprises 13 residues. Using reference TRBV7-8 and TRBJ2-3 for the parts outside the CDR3, the full variable domain is GAGVSQSPRYKVAKRGQDVALRCDPISGHVSLFWYQQALGQGPEFLTYFQNEAQLDKSGLPSDRFFAERPEGSVSTLKIQRTQQEDSAVYLCASSLGRTDTQYFGPGTRLTVL.